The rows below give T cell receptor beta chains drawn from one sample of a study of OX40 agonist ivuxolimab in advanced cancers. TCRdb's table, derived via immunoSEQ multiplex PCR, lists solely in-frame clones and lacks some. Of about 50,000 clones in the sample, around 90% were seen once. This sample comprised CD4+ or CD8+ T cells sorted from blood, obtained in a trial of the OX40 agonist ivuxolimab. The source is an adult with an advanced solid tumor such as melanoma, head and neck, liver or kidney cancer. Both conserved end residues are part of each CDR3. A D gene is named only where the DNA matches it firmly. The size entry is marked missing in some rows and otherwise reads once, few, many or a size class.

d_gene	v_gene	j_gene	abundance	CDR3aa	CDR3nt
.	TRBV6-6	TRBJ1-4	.	CASRTEGGSNEKLFF	TGTGCCAGCAGGACAGAGGGGGGGTCTAATGAAAAACTGTTTTTT
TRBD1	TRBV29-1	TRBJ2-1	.	CSVGGTGLGKTYNEQFF	TGCAGCGTTGGGGGGACAGGGTTGGGGAAGACCTACAATGAGCAGTTCTTC
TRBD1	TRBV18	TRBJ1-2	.	CASSSPRRQGDDYGYTF	TGTGCCAGCTCATCGCCTAGAAGACAGGGGGATGACTATGGCTACACCTTC
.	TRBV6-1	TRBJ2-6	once	CASGGRWSGANVLTF	TGTGCCAGCGGGGGGCGGTGGTCTGGGGCCAACGTCCTGACTTTC
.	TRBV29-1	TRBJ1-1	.	CSVAGRKDTEAFF	TGCAGCGTTGCGGGACGGAAGGACACTGAAGCTTTCTTT
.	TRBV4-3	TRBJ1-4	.	CASSQVGGNNEKLFF	TGCGCCAGCAGCCAAGTTGGAGGGAATAATGAAAAACTGTTTTTT
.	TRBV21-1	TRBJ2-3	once	CASSKAADGRGVDTQYF	TGTGCCAGCAGCAAAGCGGCGGACGGGAGGGGGGTTGATACGCAGTATTTT
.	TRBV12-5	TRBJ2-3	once	CASSGPPPDTQYF	TGTGCTAGTTCGGGGCCTCCCCCAGATACGCAGTATTTT
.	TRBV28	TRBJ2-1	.	CASSRSSVAVNNEQFF	TGTGCCAGCAGTCGGTCTAGCGTCGCCGTCAACAATGAGCAGTTCTTC
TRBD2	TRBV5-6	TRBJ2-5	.	CASSLRLAGEQETQYF	TGTGCCAGCAGCTTAAGACTAGCGGGAGAGCAAGAGACCCAGTACTTC
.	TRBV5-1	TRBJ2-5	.	CASSSRTLAGETQYF	TGCGCCAGCAGCTCAAGGACCCTCGCCGGGGAGACCCAGTACTTC
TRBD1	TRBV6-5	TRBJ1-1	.	CASRDVQGKDTEAFF	TGTGCCAGCAGGGATGTACAGGGGAAGGACACTGAAGCTTTCTTT
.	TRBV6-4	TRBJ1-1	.	CASSERPNTEAFF	TGTGCCAGCAGTGAACGCCCGAACACTGAAGCTTTCTTT
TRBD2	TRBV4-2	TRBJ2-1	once	CASSQDLGLAGLWNEQFF	TGTGCCAGCAGCCAAGATCTGGGGCTAGCGGGATTGTGGAATGAGCAGTTCTTC
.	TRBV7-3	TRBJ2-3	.	CASSSGGPTDTQYF	TGTGCCAGCAGCTCCGGGGGACCCACAGATACGCAGTATTTT
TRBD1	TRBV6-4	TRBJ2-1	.	CASSDSGTGGSYNEQFF	TGTGCCAGCAGTGACTCGGGCACAGGGGGCTCCTACAATGAGCAGTTCTTC
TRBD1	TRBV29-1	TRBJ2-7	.	CSVGYRGNGEQYF	TGCAGCGTCGGCTACAGGGGTAACGGCGAGCAGTACTTC
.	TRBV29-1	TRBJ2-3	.	CSVLSGHTQYF	TGCAGCGTTTTATCTGGGCATACGCAGTATTTT
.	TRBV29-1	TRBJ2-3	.	CSALGNLGTDTQYF	TGCAGCGCCTTGGGGAATTTGGGTACAGATACGCAGTATTTT
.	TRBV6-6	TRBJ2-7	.	CASSYMYEQYF	TGTGCCAGCAGTTACATGTACGAGCAGTACTTC
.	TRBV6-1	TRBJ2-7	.	CASSAVWREQYF	TGTGCCAGCAGTGCCGTTTGGAGGGAGCAGTACTTC
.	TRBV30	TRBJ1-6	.	CAGTAYNSPLHF	TGTGCCGGGACCGCTTACAATTCACCCCTCCACTTT
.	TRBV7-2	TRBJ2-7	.	CASSLGTAFGSYEQYF	TGTGCCAGCAGCTTAGGTACCGCCTTTGGTTCCTACGAGCAGTACTTC
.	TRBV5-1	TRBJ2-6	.	CASSDSGANVLTF	TGCGCCAGTTCCGACTCTGGGGCCAACGTCCTGACTTTC